This T cell receptor (beta chain) originates from a study of radiotherapy plus CTLA-4 blockade in lung cancer. Here immunoSEQ multiplex PCR was the method, and the copy in TCRdb shows in-frame clones only, minus some. Altogether 89,000 or so clones are present, approximately 85% being singletons, with the ten largest covering 3.4%. The sequence came from a human donor with non-small cell lung cancer who had a partial response to radiotherapy plus ipilimumab. Material: peripheral blood, obtained from a patient treated with radiotherapy plus ipilimumab.

The CDR3 region is CASSLPGLASDTQYF. CDR3 DNA: TGCGCCAGCAGCTTACCGGGACTAGCTTCAGATACGCAGTATTTT. The V call is TRBV5-1, the J call TRBJ2-3; 9 bases map to TRBD2. Looked up from germline, CDR1 is SGHRS and CDR2 is YFSETQ. The CDR3 covers 15 residues. J lost 4 bases, V lost 2 bases, and 5 bases had no gene match.